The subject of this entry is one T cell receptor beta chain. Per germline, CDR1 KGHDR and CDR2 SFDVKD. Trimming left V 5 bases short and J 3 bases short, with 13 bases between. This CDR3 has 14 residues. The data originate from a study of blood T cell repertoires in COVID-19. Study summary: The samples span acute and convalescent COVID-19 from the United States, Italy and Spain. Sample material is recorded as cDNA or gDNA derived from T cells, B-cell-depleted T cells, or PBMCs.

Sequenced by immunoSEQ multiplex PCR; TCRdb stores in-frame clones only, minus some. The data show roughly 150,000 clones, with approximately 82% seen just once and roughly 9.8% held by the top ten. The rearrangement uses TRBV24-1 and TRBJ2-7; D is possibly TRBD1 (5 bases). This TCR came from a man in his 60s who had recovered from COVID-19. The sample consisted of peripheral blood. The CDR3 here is CATSAGADRYEQYF. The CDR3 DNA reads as TGTGCCACCAGTGCTGGGGCAGACCGCTACGAGCAGTACTTC.